This T cell receptor (beta chain) was identified during a study of CD8+CD57+ T cells in acquired aplastic anemia. About the research overall: Sorted cells (CD4+ and CD8+) yielded DNA amounts that averaged roughly 3.5 ug. Sequencing produced an average of about 9.8 million reads per healthy donor for CD4+ cells. Points from the study as a whole: Patient and control CD8+ Simpson's diversity was not significantly different.

V gave up 6 bases and J gave up 4 bases; unmatched junction bases: 4. Germline-derived CDR1 and CDR2 are SNHLY and FYNNEI. CDR3 length: 14 amino acids. As to this clonotype: What it recognizes is unknown.

Genomic DNA, the template, was used for profiling of the TCR beta VDJ and CDR3. TCRdb processed the reads anew with MiXCR; each CDR3 protein has one entry. The profile covers about 48,000 distinct CDR3 sequences, with about 73% appearing a single time and around 34% taken by the ten largest. The sequence was collected from a human donor in good health, serving as a control. The chain has TRBV2 and TRBJ2-1; 9 nucleotides agree with TRBD1. The sequenced sample consisted of sorted CD4+, CD8+, or CD8+CD57+ T cells (not recorded which) from PBMCs. The CDR3 region has the DNA TGTGCCAGCAGGGGGGACAGGGATTACAATGAGCAGTTCTTC. Residues: CASRGDRDYNEQFF.